The present T cell receptor (beta chain) was sequenced within a study of EBV T-cell therapy then PD-1 blockade in nasopharyngeal carcinoma. With respect to this clone: The antigen is not known.

Documented treatment: AdE1-LMPpoly-expanded autologous EBV-specific T-cell therapy followed by anti-PD-1 nivolumab. The CDR3 consists of 12 residues. Trimming stripped 8 bases from V and 1 base from J, with 8 bases between. CDR1 LNHDA and CDR2 SQIVND come from the germline V gene (reference sequence). Data came from immunoSEQ multiplex PCR; TCRdb stores just in-frame clones and leaves some out. Among tens of thousands of clones listed, roughly four fifths were seen once. This specimen consisted of CD8+ T cells from blood, obtained at day -245 from a patient whose treatment included autologous EBV-specific T cells and nivolumab. This clonotype originated in a man aged 40-50 years with nasopharyngeal carcinoma. This chain uses TRBV19 with TRBJ1-1; D is ambiguous. DNA for the CDR3: TGTGCCAGTGGAAACGAGAACACTGAAGCTTTCTTT. Translating it yields CASGNENTEAFF.